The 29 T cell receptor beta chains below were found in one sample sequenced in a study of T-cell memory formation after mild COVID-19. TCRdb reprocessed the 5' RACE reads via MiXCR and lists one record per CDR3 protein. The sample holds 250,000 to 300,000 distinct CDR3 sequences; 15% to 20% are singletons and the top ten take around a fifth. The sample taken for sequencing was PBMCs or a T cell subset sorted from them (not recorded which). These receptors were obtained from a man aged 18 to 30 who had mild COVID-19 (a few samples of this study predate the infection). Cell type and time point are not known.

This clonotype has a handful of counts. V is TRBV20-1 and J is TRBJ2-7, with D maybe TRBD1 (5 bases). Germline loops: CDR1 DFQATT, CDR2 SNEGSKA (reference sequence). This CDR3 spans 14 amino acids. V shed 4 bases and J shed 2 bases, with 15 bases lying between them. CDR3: CSATIRARTYEQYF. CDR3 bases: TGCAGTGCTACTATCAGGGCCCGAACCTACGAGCAGTACTTC.

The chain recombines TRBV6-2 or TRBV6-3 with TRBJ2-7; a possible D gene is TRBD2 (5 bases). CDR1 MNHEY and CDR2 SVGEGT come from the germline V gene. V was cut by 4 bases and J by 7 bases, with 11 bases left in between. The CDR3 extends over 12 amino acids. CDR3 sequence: CASSLSRGEQYF. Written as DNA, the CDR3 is TGTGCCAGCAGTTTATCCCGGGGTGAGCAGTACTTC.

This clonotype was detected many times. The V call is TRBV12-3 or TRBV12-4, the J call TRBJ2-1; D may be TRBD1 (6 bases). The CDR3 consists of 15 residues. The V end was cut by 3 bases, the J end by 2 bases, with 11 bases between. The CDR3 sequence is CASSFMGATYNEQFF. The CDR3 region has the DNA TGTGCCAGCAGTTTCATGGGGGCCACCTACAATGAGCAGTTCTTC.

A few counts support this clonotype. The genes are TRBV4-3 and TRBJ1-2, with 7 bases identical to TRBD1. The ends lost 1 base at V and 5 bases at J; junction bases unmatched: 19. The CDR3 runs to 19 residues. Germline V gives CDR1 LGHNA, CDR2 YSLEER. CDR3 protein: CASSQVQLVAGTAPYGYTF. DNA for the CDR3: TGCGCCAGCAGCCAAGTACAGTTGGTCGCAGGGACAGCTCCTTATGGCTACACCTTC.

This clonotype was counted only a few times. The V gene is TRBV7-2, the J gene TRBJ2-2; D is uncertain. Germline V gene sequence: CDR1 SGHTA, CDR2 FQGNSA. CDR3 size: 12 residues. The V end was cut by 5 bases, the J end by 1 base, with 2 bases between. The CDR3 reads CASSKNTGELFF. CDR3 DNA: TGTGCCAGCAGCAAGAACACCGGGGAGCTGTTTTTT.

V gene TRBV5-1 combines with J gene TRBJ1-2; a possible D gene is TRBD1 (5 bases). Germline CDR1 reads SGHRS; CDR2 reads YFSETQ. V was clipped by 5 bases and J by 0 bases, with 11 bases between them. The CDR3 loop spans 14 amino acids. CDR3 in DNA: TGCGCCAGCAGACGGCGGGGGGCTAACTATGGCTACACCTTC. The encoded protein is CASRRRGANYGYTF.

This chain's CDR3 is CASSQDLGPYNEQFF. CDR3 coding DNA: TGTGCCAGCAGCCAAGACCTGGGACCTTACAATGAGCAGTTCTTC. This chain links TRBV3-1 with TRBJ2-1, with D possibly being TRBD1 or TRBD2 (5 bases each). The CDR3 is made up of 15 amino acids. The V and J ends lost 0 bases and 4 bases respectively, with 10 bases between them. In germline, CDR1 is LGHDT, CDR2 YNNKEL (reference sequence).

CDR3 DNA: TGCAGCGGGGTGGGGGACGGGGAGCTGTTTTTT. Protein: CSGVGDGELFF. The chain couples TRBV29-1 to TRBJ2-2; possibly TRBD1 or TRBD2 for D (5 bases each). Germline V gene lookup returns CDR1 SQVTM and CDR2 ANQGSEA. CDR3 length: 11 residues. With 7 bases removed from V and 7 bases from J, the gap between germline ends came to 10 bases.

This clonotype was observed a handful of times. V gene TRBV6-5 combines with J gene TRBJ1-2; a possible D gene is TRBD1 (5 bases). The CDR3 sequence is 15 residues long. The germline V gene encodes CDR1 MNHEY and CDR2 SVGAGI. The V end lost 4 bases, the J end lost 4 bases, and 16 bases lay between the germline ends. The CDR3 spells CASSSPRAGSYGYTF. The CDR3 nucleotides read TGTGCCAGCAGTTCCCCCAGGGCTGGGAGCTATGGCTACACCTTC.

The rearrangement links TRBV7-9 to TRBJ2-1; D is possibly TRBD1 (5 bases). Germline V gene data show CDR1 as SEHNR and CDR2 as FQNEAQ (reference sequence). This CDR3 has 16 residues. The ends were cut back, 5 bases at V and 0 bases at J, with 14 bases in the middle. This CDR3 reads CASSQIDRDSYNEQFF. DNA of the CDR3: TGTGCCAGCAGCCAGATCGACAGAGACTCCTACAATGAGCAGTTCTTC.

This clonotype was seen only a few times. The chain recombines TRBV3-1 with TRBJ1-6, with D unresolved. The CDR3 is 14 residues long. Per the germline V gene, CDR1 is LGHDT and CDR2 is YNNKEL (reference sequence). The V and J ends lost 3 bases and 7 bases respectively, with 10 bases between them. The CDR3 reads CASSQVPLNSPLHF. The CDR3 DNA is TGTGCCAGCAGCCAGGTTCCACTAAATTCACCCCTCCACTTT.

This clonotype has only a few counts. The CDR3 DNA reads TGTGCCAGCAGTTACTCGGGGAGCTCCTACAATGAGCAGTTCTTC. It encodes CASSYSGSSYNEQFF. The genes are TRBV6-5 and TRBJ2-1; the D gene is possibly TRBD2 (5 bases). The CDR3 is made up of 15 amino acids. CDR1 MNHEY and CDR2 SVGAGI come from the germline V gene. V was pared by 0 bases and J by 0 bases, with 6 bases between.

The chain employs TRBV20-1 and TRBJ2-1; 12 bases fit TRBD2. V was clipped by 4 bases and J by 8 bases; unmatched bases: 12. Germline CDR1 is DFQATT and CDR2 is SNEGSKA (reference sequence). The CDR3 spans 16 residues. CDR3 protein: CSAITSGGYVMDEQFF. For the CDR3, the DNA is TGCAGTGCTATTACTAGCGGGGGGTACGTTATGGATGAGCAGTTCTTC.

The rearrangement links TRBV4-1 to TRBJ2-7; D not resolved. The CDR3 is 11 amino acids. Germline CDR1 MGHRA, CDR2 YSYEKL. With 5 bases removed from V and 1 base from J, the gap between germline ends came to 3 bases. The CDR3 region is CASSTSYEQYF. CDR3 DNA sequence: TGCGCCAGCAGCACGTCCTACGAGCAGTACTTC.

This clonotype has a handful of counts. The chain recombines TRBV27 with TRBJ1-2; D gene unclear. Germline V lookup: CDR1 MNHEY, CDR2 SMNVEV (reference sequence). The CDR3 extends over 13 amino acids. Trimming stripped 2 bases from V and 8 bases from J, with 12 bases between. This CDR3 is CASSLEAGGGYTF. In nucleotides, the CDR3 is TGTGCCAGCAGTTTAGAGGCAGGCGGGGGCTACACCTTC.

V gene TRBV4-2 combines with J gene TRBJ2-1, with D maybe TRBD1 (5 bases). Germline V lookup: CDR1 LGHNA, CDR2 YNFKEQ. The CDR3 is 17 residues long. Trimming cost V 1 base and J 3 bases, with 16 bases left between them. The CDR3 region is CASSQAWVAGLYNEQFF. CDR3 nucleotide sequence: TGTGCCAGCAGCCAAGCTTGGGTGGCAGGGCTCTACAATGAGCAGTTCTTC.

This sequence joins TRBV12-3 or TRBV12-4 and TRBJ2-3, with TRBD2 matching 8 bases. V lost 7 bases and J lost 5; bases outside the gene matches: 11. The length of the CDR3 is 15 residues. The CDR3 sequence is CASNIGGGNGDTQYF. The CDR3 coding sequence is TGTGCCAGCAACATCGGCGGGGGGAACGGAGATACGCAGTATTTT.

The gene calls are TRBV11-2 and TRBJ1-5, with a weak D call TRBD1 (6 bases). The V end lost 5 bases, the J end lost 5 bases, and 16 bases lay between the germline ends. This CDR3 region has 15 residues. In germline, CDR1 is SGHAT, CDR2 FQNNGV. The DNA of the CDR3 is TGTGCCAGCAGCCATCCCGGGGGCGTAGATCAGCCCCAGCATTTT. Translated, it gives CASSHPGGVDQPQHF.

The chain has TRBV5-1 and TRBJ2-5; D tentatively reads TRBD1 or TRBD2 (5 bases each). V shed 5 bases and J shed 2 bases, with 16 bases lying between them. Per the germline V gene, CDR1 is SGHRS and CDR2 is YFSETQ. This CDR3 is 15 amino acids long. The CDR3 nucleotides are TGCGCCAGCAGAGTGGCCGGGGCAGCACAAGAGACCCAGTACTTC. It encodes CASRVAGAAQETQYF.

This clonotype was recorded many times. The CDR3 is CASRPSRGNTGELFF. The CDR3 DNA reads TGTGCCAGCAGGCCGTCCAGGGGGAACACCGGGGAGCTGTTTTTT. V gene TRBV7-3 combines with J gene TRBJ2-2; D is perhaps TRBD1 (6 bases). CDR1 and CDR2 from the germline V gene are SGHTA and FQGTGA. CDR3 size: 15 residues. The V end was cut by 6 bases, the J end by 1 base, with 12 bases between.

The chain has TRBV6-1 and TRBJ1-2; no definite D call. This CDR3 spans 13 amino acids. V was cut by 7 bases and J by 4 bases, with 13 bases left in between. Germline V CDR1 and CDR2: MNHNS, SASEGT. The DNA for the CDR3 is TGTGCCAGCAACCAGGACGGATTCTATGGCTACACCTTC. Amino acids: CASNQDGFYGYTF.

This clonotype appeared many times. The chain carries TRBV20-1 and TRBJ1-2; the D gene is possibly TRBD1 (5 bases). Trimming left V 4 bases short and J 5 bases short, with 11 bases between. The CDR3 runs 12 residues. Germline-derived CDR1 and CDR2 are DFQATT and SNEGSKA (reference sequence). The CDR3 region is CSATLRGYGYTF. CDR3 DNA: TGCAGTGCTACCCTCCGGGGGTATGGCTACACCTTC.

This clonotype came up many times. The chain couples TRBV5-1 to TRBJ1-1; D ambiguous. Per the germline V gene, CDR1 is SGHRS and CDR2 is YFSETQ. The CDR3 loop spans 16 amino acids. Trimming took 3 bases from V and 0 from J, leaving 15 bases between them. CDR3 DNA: TGCGCCAGCAGCTCCTCGTTTAGCCGGATGAACACTGAAGCTTTCTTT. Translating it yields CASSSSFSRMNTEAFF.

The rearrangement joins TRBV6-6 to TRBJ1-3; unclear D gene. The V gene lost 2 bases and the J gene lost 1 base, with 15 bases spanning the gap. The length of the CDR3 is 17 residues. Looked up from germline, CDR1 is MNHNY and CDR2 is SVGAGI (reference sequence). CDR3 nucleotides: TGTGCCAGCAGTTACGGAGAGGCACTTAGTTCTGGAAACACCATATATTTT. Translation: CASSYGEALSSGNTIYF.

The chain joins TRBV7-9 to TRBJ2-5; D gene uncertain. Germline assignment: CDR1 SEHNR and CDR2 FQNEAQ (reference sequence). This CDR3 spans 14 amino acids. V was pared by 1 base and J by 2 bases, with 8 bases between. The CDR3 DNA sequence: TGTGCCAGCAGCTTAGTCCTCAGGCAAGAGACCCAGTACTTC. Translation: CASSLVLRQETQYF.

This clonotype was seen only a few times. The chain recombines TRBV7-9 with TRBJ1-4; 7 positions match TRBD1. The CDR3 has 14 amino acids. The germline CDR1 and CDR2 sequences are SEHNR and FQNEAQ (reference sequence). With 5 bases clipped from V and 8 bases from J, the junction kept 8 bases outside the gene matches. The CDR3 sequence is CASSPGQRGEKLFF. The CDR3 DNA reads TGTGCCAGCAGCCCGGGACAGCGGGGAGAAAAACTGTTTTTT.

CDR3 coding DNA: TGTGCCACCAGTGATACGGGTTCCAATGAGCAGTTCTTC. Translation gives CATSDTGSNEQFF. This chain joins TRBV24-1 and TRBJ2-1; no reliable D call. This CDR3 spans 13 amino acids. V lost 3 bases and J 6 bases, leaving 8 bases between the germline ends. CDR1 and CDR2 from the germline V gene are KGHDR and SFDVKD.

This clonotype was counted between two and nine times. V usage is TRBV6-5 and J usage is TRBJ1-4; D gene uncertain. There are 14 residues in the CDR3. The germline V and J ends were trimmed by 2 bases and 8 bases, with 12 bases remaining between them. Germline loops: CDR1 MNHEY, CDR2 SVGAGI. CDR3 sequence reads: CASSYVGLGEKLFF. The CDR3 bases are TGTGCCAGCAGTTACGTCGGGCTCGGGGAAAAACTGTTTTTT.

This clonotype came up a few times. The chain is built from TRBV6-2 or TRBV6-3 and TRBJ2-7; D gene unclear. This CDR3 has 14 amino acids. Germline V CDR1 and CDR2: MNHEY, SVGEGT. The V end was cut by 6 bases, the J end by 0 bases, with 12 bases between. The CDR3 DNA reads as TGTGCCAGCAGGGGAAACGTCTTCTCCTACGAGCAGTACTTC. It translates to CASRGNVFSYEQYF.